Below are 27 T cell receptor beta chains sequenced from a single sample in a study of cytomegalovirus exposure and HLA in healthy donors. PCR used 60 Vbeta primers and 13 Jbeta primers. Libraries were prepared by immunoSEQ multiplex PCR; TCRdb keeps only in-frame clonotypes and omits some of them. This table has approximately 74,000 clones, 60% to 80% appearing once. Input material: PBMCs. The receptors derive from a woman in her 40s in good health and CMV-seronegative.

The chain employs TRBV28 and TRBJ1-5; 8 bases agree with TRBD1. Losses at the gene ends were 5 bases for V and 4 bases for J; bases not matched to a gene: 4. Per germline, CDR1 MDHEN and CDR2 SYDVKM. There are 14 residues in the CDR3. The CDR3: CASSIRQGNQPQHF. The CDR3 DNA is TGTGCCAGCAGTATTAGACAGGGGAATCAGCCCCAGCATTTT.

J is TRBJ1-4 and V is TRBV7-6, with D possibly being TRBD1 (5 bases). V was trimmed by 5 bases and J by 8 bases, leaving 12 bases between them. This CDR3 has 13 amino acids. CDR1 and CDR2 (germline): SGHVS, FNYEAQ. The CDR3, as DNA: TGTGCCAGCAGCCTTCGGACATACGAAAAACTGTTTTTT. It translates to CASSLRTYEKLFF.

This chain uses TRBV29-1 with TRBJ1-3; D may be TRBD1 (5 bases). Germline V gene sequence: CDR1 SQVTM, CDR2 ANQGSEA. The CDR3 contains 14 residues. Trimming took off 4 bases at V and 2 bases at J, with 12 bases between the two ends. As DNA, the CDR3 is TGCAGCGTTGGTGGGGGGTTTGCTGGAAACACCATATATTTT. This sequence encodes CSVGGGFAGNTIYF.

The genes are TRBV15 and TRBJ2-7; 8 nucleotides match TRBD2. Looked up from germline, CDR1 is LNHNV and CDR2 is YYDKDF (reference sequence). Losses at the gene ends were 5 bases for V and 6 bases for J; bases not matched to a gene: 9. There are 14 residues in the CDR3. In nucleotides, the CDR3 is TGTGCCACCAGCGTCGATAGCGGGGCCCTCGAGCAGTACTTC. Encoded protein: CATSVDSGALEQYF.

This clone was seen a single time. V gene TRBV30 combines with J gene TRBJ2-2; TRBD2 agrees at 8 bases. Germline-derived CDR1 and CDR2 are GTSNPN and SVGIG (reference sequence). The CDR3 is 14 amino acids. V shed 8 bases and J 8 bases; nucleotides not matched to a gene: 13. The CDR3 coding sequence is TGTGCCGGGCGGGGGGCCGCGAACATGGGGGAGCTGTTTTTT. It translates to CAGRGAANMGELFF.

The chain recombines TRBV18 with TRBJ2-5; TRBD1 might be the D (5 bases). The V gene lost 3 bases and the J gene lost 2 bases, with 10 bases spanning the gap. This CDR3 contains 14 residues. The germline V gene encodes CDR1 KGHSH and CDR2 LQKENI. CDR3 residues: CASSPQGRQETQYF. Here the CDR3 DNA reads TGTGCCAGCTCACCCCAGGGTAGGCAAGAGACCCAGTACTTC.

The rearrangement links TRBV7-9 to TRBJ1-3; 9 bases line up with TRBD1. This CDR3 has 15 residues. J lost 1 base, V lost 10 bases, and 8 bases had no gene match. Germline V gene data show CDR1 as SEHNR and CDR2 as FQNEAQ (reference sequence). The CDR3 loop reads CANGGQGGSGNTIYF. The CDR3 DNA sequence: TGTGCCAACGGGGGACAGGGAGGGTCTGGAAACACCATATATTTT.

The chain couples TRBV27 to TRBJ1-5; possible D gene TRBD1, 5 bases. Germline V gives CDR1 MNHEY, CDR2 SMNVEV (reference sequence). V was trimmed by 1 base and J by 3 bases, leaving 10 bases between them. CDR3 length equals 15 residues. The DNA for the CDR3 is TGTGCCAGCAGTTTATTTGCAGGGAACAATCAGCCCCAGCATTTT. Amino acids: CASSLFAGNNQPQHF.

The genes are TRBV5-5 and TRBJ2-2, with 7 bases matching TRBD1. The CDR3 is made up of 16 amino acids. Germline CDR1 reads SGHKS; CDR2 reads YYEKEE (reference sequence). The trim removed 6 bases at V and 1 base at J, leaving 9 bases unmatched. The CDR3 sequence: CASTKPGQKNTGELFF. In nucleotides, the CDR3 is TGTGCCAGCACAAAACCGGGACAGAAGAACACCGGGGAGCTGTTTTTT.

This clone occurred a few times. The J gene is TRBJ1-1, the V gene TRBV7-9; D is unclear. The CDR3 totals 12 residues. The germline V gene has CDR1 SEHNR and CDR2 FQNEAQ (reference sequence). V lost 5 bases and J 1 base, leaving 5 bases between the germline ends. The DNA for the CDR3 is TGTGCCAGCAGCCGAGGGAACACTGAAGCTTTCTTT. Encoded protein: CASSRGNTEAFF.

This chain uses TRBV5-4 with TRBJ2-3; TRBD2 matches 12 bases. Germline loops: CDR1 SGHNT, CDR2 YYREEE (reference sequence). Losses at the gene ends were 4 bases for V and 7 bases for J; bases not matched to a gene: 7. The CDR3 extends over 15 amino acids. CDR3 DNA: TGTGCCAGCAGCCCACAGACTAGCGGGAGCTATACGCAGTATTTT. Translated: CASSPQTSGSYTQYF.

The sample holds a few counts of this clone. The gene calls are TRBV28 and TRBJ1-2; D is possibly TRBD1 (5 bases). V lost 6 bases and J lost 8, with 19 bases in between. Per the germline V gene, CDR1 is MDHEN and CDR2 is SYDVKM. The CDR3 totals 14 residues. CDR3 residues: CASRSHVRAEGYTF. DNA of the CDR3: TGTGCCAGCAGATCCCATGTCAGGGCAGAGGGCTACACCTTC.

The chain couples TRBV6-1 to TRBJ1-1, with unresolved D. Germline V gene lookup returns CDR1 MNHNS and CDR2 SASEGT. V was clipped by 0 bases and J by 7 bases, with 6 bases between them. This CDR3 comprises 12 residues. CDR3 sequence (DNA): TGTGCCAGCAGTGAAGCGGCCTTTGAAGCTTTCTTT. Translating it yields CASSEAAFEAFF.

CDR3 sequence (DNA): TGCGCCAGCAGCTACCAAAGCGGGAGGCTTGTCACCGGGGAGCTGTTTTTT. Translating gives CASSYQSGRLVTGELFF. V is TRBV5-1 and J is TRBJ2-2, with 9 bases lining up with TRBD2. Germline-derived CDR1 and CDR2 are SGHRS and YFSETQ. Trimming removed 3 bases from V and 4 bases from J; junction bases left unmatched: 10. The CDR3 is 17 residues long.

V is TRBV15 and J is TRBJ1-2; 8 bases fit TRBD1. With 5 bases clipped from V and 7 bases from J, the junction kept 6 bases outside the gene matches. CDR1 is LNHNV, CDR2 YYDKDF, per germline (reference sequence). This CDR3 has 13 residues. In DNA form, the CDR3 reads TGTGCCACCAGCGTTCGGACAGGGACTGGCTACACCTTC. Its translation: CATSVRTGTGYTF.

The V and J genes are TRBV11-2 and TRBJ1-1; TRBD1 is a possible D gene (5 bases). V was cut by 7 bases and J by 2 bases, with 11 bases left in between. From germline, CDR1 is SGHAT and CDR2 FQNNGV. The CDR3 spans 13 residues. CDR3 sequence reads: CASTLDSNTEAFF. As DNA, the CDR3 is TGTGCCAGCACCCTAGACAGTAACACTGAAGCTTTCTTT.

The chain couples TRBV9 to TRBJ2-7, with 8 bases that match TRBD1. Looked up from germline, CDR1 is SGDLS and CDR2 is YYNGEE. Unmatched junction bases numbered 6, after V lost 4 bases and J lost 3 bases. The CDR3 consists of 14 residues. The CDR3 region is CASSLQDRVYEQYF. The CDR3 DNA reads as TGTGCCAGCAGCCTCCAGGACAGGGTCTACGAGCAGTACTTC.

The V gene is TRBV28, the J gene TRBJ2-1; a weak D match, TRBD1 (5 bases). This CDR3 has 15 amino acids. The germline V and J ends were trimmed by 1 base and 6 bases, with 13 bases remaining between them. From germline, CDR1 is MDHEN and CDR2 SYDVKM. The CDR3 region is CASSLSGRVSNEQFF. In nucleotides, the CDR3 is TGTGCCAGCAGTTTATCGGGCAGGGTTAGCAATGAGCAGTTCTTC. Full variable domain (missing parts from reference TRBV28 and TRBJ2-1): DVKVTQSSRYLVKRTGEKVFLECVQDMDHENMFWYRQDPGLGLRLIYFSYDVKMKEKGDIPEGYSVSREKKERFSLILESASTNQTSMYLCASSLSGRVSNEQFFGPGTRLTVL.

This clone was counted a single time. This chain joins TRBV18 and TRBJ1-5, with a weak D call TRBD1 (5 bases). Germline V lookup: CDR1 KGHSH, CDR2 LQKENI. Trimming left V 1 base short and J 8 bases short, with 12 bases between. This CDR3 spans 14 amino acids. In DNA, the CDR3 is TGTGCCAGCTCACCACGGCAGGGTCAGGAGCCCCAGCATTTT. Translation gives CASSPRQGQEPQHF.

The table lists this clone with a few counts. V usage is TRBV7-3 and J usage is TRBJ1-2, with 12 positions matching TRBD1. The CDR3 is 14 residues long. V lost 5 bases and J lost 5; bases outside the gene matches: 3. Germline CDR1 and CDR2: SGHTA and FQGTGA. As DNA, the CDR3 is TGTGCCAGCAGCCCGGGACAGGGGGCGTATGGCTACACCTTC. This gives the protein CASSPGQGAYGYTF. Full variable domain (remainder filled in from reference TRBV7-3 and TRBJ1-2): GAGVSQTPSNKVTEKGKYVELRCDPISGHTALYWYRQSLGQGPEFLIYFQGTGAADDSGLPNDRFFAVRPEGSVSTLKIQRTERGDSAVYLCASSPGQGAYGYTFGSGTRLTVV.

The CDR3 sequence is CASSRSPEGGETQYF. The CDR3 region has the DNA TGTGCCAGCAGCCGCTCCCCCGAGGGAGGAGAGACCCAGTACTTC. V is TRBV7-3 and J is TRBJ2-5; maybe TRBD2 (6 bases). V was cut by 5 bases and J by 4 bases, with 17 bases left in between. Germline CDR1 and CDR2: SGHTA and FQGTGA. CDR3 length equals 15 residues.

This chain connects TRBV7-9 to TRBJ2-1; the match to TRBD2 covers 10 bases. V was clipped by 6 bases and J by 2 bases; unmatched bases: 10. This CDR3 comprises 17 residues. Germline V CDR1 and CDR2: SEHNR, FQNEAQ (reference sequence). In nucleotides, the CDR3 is TGTGCCAGCAGTCCGAGGACTAGCGGAGAACCCTACAATGAGCAGTTCTTC. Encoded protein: CASSPRTSGEPYNEQFF.

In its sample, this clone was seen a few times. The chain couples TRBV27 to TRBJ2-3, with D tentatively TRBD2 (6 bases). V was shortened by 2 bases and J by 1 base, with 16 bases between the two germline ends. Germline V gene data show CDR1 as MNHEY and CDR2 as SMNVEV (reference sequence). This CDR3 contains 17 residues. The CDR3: CASSLLRGRGGTDTQYF. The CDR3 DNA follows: TGTGCCAGCAGTTTACTACGCGGGCGCGGGGGCACAGATACGCAGTATTTT.

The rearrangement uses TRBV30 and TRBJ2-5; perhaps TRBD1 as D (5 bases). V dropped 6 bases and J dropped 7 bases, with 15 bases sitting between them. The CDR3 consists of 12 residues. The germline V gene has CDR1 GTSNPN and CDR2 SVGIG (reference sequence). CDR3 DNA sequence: TGTGCCTGTCGACGCTACCAGGGGACCCAGTACTTC. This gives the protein CACRRYQGTQYF.

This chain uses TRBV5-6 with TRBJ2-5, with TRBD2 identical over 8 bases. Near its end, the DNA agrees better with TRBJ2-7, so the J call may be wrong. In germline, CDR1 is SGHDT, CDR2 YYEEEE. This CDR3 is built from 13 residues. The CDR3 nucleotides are TGTGCCAGCAGCTACGGGACTAGCTACGAGCAGTACTTC. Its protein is CASSYGTSYEQYF.

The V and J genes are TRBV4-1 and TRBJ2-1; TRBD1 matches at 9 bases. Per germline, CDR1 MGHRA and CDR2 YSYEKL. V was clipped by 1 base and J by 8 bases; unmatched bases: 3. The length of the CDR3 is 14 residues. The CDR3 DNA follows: TGCGCCAGCAGCCAAGTTGGACAGGGGTATGAGCAGTTCTTC. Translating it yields CASSQVGQGYEQFF.

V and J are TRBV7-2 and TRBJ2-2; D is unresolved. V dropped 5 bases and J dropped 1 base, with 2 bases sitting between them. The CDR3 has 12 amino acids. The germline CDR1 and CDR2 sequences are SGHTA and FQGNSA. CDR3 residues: CASSRNTGELFF. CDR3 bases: TGTGCCAGCAGCCGGAACACCGGGGAGCTGTTTTTT.